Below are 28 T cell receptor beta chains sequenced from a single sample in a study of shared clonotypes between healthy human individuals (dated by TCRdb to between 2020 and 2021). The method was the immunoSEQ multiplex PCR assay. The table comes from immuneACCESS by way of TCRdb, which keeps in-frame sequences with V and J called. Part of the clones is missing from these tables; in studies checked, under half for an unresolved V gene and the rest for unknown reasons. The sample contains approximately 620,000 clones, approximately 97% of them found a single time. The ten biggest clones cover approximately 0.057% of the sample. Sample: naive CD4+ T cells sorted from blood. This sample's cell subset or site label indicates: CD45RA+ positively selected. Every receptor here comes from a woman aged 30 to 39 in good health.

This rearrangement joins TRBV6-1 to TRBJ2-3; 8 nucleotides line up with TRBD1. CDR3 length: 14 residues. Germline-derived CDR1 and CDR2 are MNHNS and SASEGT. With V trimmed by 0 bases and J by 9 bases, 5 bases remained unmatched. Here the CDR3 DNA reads TGTGCCAGCAGTGAAGCCGTTAGACAGGGGACGCAGTATTTT. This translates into CASSEAVRQGTQYF.

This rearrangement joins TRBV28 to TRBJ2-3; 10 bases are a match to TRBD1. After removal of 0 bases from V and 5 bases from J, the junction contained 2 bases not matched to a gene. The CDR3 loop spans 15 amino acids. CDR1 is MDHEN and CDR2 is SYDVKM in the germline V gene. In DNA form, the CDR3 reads TGTGCCAGCAGTTTATGGACAGGGGGCATAGATACGCAGTATTTT. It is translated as CASSLWTGGIDTQYF.

CDR3 in DNA: TGTGCCAGCAGAGATAGGGTCCACGAGCAGTACTTC. Its protein is CASRDRVHEQYF. The chain has TRBV6-6 and TRBJ2-7; no clear D gene. This CDR3 region has 12 residues. V was pared by 6 bases and J by 5 bases, with 11 bases between. Per germline, CDR1 MNHNY and CDR2 SVGAGI (reference sequence).

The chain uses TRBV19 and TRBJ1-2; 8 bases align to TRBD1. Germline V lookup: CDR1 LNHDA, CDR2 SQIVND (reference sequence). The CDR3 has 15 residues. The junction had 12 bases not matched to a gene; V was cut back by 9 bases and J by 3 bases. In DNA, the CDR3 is TGTGCCAGACCCCAGGACAGGGAACAGTACTATGGCTACACCTTC. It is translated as CARPQDREQYYGYTF.

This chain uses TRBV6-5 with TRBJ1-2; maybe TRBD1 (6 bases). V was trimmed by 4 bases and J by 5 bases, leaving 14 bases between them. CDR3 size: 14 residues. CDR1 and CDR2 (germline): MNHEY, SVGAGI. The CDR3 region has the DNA TGTGCCAGCAGTTCCCAGACAGGACTGTATGGCTACACCTTC. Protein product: CASSSQTGLYGYTF.

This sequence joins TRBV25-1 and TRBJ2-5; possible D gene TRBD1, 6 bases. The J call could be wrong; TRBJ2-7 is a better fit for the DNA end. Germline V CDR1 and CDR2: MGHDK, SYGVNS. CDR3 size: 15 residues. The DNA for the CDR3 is TGTGCCAGCAGTGGCTGGGGGCAGGGAATGAACGAGCAGTACTTC. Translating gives CASSGWGQGMNEQYF.

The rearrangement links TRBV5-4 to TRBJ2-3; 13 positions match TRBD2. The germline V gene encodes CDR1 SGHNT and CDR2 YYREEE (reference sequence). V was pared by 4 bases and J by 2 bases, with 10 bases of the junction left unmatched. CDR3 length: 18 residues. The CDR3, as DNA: TGTGCCAGCAGCCGCCCACCAACTAGCGGGAGGGACACAGATACGCAGTATTTT. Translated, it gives CASSRPPTSGRDTDTQYF.

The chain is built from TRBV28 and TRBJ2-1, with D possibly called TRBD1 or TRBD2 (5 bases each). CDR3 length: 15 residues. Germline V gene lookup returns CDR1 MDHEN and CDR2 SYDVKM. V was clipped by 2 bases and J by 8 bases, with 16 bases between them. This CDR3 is CASSLGDQRSHEQFF. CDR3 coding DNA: TGTGCCAGCAGTTTAGGGGACCAGCGGTCCCATGAGCAGTTCTTC. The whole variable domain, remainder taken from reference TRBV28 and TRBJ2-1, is DVKVTQSSRYLVKRTGEKVFLECVQDMDHENMFWYRQDPGLGLRLIYFSYDVKMKEKGDIPEGYSVSREKKERFSLILESASTNQTSMYLCASSLGDQRSHEQFFGPGTRLTVL.

In DNA, the CDR3 is TGTGCCAGCAGCTTGGGGGGTAGCGGTTACAATGAGCAGTTCTTC. This translates into CASSLGGSGYNEQFF. The chain joins TRBV5-4 to TRBJ2-1, with a weak D call TRBD2 (6 bases). There are 15 residues in the CDR3. Germline V gene data show CDR1 as SGHNT and CDR2 as YYREEE (reference sequence). V was clipped by 0 bases and J by 4 bases, with 11 bases between them.

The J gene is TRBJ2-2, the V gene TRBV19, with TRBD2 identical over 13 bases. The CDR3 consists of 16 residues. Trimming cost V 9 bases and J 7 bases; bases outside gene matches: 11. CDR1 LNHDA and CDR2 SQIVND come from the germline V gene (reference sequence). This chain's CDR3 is CASLLAGGPKGGELFF. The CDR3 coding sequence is TGTGCCAGCTTACTAGCGGGAGGGCCCAAAGGCGGGGAGCTGTTTTTT.

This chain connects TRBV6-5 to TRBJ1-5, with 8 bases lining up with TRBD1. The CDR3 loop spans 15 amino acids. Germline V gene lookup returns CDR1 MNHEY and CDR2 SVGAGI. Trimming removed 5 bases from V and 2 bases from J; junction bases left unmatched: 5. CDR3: CASSTDRGGNQPQHF. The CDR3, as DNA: TGTGCCAGCAGTACCGACAGGGGAGGCAATCAGCCCCAGCATTTT.

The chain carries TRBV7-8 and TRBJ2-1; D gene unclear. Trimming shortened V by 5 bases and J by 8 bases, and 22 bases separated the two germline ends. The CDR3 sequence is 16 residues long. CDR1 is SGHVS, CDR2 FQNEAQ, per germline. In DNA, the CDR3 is TGTGCCAGCAGCCCAGGCCCACTGGCTAAAGTCCATGAGCAGTTCTTC. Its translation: CASSPGPLAKVHEQFF.

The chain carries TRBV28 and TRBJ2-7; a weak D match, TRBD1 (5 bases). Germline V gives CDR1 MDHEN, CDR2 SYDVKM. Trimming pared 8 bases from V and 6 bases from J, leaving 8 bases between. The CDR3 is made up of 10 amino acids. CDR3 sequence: CASGRGEQYF. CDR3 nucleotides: TGTGCCAGCGGAAGGGGCGAGCAGTACTTC.

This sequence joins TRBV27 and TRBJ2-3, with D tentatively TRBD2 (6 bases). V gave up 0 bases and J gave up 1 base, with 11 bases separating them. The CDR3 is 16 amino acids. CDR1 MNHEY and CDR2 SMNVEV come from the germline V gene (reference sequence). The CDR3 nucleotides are TGTGCCAGCAGTTTATCGGGCCCGGGAGGCACAGATACGCAGTATTTT. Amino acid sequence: CASSLSGPGGTDTQYF.

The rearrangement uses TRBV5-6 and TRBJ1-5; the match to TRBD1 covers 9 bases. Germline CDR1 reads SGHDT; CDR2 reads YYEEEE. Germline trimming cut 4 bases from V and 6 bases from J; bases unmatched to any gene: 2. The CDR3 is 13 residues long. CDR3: CASSRTGVQPQHF. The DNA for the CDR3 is TGTGCCAGCAGCAGGACAGGGGTTCAGCCCCAGCATTTT. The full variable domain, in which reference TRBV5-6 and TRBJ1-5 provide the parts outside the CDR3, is DAGVTQSPTHLIKTRGQQVTLRCSPKSGHDTVSWYQQALGQGPQFIFQYYEEEERQRGNFPDRFSGHQFPNYSSELNVNALLLGDSALYLCASSRTGVQPQHFGDGTRLSIL.

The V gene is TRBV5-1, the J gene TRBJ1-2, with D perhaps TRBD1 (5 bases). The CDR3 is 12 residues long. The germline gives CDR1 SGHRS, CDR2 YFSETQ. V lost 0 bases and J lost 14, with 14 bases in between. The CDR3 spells CASSLEAREVTF. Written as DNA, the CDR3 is TGCGCCAGCAGCTTGGAGGCCAGGGAGGTAACCTTC.

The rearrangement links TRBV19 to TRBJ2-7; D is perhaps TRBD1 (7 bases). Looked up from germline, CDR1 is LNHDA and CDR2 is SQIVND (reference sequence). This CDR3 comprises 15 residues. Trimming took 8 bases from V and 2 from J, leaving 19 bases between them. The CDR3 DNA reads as TGTGCCAGTCGGGGGCAGACACAGGGGCCCTACGAGCAGTACTTC. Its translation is CASRGQTQGPYEQYF.

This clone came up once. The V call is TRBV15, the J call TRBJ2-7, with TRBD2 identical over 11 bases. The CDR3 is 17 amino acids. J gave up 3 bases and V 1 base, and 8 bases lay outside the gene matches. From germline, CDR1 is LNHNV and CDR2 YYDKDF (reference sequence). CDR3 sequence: CATSRASTGTSGYEQYF. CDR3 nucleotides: TGTGCCACCAGCAGAGCAAGTACCGGGACTAGCGGCTACGAGCAGTACTTC. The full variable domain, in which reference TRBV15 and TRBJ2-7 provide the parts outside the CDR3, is DAMVIQNPRYQVTQFGKPVTLSCSQTLNHNVMYWYQQKSSQAPKLLFHYYDKDFNNEADTPDNFQSRRPNTSFCFLDIRSPGLGDTAMYLCATSRASTGTSGYEQYFGPGTRLTVT.

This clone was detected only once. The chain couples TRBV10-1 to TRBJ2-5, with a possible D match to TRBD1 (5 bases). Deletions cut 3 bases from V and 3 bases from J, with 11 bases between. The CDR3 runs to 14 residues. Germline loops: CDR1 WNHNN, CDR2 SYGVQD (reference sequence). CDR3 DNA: TGCGCCAGCAGTGACTGGACAACTAAAGAGACCCAGTACTTC. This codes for CASSDWTTKETQYF.

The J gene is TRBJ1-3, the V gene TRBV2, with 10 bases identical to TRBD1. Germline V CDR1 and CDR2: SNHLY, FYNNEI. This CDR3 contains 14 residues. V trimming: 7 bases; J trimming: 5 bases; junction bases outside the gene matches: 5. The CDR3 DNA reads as TGTGCCAGCAATCGGGACAGGGGTAGAAACACCATATATTTT. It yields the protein CASNRDRGRNTIYF.

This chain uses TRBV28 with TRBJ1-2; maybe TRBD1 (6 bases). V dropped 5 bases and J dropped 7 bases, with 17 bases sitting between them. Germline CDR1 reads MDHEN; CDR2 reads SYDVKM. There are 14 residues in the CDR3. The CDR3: CASSPPGGASGYTF. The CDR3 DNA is TGTGCCAGCAGTCCCCCTGGGGGCGCGTCTGGCTACACCTTC.

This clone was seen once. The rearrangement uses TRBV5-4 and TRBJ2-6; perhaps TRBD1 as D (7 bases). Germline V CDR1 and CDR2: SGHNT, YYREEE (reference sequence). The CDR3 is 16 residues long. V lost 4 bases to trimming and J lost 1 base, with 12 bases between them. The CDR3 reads CASSQGGLSGANVLTF. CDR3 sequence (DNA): TGTGCCAGCAGCCAGGGGGGTTTGTCTGGGGCCAACGTCCTGACTTTC.

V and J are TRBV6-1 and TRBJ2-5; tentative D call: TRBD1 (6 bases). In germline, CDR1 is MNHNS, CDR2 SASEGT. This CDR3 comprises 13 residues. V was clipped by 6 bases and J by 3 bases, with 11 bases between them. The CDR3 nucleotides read TGTGCCAGCAGGGCCAGGGGAAAAGAGACCCAGTACTTC. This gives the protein CASRARGKETQYF.

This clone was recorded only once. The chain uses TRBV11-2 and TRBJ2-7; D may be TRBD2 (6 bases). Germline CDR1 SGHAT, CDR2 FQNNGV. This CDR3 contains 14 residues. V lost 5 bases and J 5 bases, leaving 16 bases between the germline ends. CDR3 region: CASSPAGGWDEQYF. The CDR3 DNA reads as TGTGCCAGCAGCCCAGCCGGGGGTTGGGACGAGCAGTACTTC.

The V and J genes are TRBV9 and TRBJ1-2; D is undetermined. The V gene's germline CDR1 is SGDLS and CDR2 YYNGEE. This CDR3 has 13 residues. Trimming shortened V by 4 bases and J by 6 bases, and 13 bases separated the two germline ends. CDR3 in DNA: TGTGCCAGCAGCCCCCGAATCGTCGATGGCTACACCTTC. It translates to CASSPRIVDGYTF.

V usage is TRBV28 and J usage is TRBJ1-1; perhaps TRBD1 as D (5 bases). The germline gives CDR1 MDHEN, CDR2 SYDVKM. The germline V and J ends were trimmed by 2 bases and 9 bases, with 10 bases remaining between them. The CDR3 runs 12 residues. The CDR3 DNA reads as TGTGCCAGCAGTTTAGGGGCCCGTCAAGCTTTCTTT. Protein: CASSLGARQAFF. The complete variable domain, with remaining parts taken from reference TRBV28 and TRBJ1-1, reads DVKVTQSSRYLVKRTGEKVFLECVQDMDHENMFWYRQDPGLGLRLIYFSYDVKMKEKGDIPEGYSVSREKKERFSLILESASTNQTSMYLCASSLGARQAFFGQGTRLTVV.

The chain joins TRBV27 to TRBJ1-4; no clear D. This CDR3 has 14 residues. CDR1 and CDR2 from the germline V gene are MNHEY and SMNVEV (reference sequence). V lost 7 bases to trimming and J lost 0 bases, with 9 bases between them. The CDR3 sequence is CASKRAATNEKLFF. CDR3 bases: TGTGCCAGCAAGAGGGCTGCAACTAATGAAAAACTGTTTTTT.

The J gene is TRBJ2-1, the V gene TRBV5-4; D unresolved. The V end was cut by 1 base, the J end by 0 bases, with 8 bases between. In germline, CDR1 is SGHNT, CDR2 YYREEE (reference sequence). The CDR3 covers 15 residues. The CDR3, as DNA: TGTGCCAGCAGCTTGTTTGGAAGCTCCTACAATGAGCAGTTCTTC. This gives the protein CASSLFGSSYNEQFF. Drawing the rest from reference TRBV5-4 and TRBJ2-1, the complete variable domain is ETGVTQSPTHLIKTRGQQVTLRCSSQSGHNTVSWYQQALGQGPQFIFQYYREEENGRGNFPPRFSGLQFPNYSSELNVNALELDDSALYLCASSLFGSSYNEQFFGPGTRLTVL.